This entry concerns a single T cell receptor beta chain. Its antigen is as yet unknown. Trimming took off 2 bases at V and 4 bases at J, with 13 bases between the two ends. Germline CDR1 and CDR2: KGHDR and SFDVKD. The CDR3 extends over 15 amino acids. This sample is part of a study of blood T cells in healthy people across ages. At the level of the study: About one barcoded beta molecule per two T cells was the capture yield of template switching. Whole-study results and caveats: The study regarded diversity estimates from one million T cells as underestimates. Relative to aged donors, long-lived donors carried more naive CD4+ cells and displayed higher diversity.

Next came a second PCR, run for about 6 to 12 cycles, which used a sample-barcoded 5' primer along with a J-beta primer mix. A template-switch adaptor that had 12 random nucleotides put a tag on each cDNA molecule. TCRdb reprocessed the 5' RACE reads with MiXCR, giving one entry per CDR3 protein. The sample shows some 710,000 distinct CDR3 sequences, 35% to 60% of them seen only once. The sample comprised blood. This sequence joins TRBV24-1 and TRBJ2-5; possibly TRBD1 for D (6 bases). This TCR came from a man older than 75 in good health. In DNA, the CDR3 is TGTGCCACCAGTGATTCCCCGACAGGTTTAGAGACCCAGTACTTC. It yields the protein CATSDSPTGLETQYF.